A single sample gave rise to the 32 T cell receptor beta chains below, sequenced in a study of tumor-infiltrating lymphocytes in localized non-small cell lung cancer. Method: immunoSEQ multiplex PCR; TCRdb's copy keeps in-frame clones and lacks some. Altogether about 12,000 clones are present, 65% to 85% being singletons, with the ten largest covering around 13%. Specimen: lung tumor tissue. These receptors came from a human donor with non-small cell lung cancer.

This chain joins TRBV6-9 and TRBJ1-6, with unresolved D. In germline, CDR1 is MNHGY, CDR2 SVAAGI. Between the trimmed V and J ends, which lost 7 bases and 7 bases, there was a span of 11 bases. This CDR3 contains 13 residues. CDR3 in DNA: TGTGCCAGCATACCAGCCAAAAATTCACCCCTCCACTTT. Its translation is CASIPAKNSPLHF.

The chain recombines TRBV7-2 with TRBJ1-1; no firm D call. Deletions cut 1 base from V and 1 base from J, with 7 bases between. The CDR3 runs to 14 residues. The germline V gene has CDR1 SGHTA and CDR2 FQGNSA. In DNA, the CDR3 is TGTGCCAGCAGCTTAGTTAGAGGGAACACTGAAGCTTTCTTT. The encoded protein is CASSLVRGNTEAFF.

The chain carries TRBV11-3 and TRBJ2-2, with 8 bases matching TRBD1. With 5 bases clipped from V and 3 bases from J, the junction kept 2 bases outside the gene matches. Germline V gives CDR1 SGHNT, CDR2 YENEEA. The CDR3 is 14 amino acids. DNA of the CDR3: TGTGCCAGCAGCGGGGACAGGTACACCGGGGAGCTGTTTTTT. Encoded protein: CASSGDRYTGELFF.

The chain has TRBV27 and TRBJ2-5, with TRBD1 matching 8 bases. Germline CDR1 MNHEY, CDR2 SMNVEV (reference sequence). This CDR3 is 17 amino acids long. V shed 3 bases and J 5 bases; nucleotides not matched to a gene: 14. DNA for the CDR3: TGTGCCAGCAGTTTCGTCGGGACAGGTCGTACGGGGGAGACCCAGTACTTC. Translating it yields CASSFVGTGRTGETQYF.

V is TRBV29-1 and J is TRBJ1-2; D gene uncertain. CDR3 length: 11 residues. The V and J ends lost 4 bases and 3 bases respectively, with 6 bases between them. Germline-derived CDR1 and CDR2 are SQVTM and ANQGSEA. The DNA for the CDR3 is TGCAGCGTTGCCCCGGACTATGGCTACACCTTC. Its translation is CSVAPDYGYTF.

This chain joins TRBV5-1 and TRBJ2-3; 7 nucleotides match TRBD1. The CDR3 totals 16 residues. V lost 3 bases and J lost 0; bases outside the gene matches: 7. CDR1 and CDR2 from the germline V gene are SGHRS and YFSETQ. CDR3 nucleotides: TGCGCCAGCAGCTCGCTAACAGGGGCTAGCACAGATACGCAGTATTTT. Translated: CASSSLTGASTDTQYF.

The genes are TRBV4-1 and TRBJ1-2, with TRBD1 as a possible D gene (6 bases). Germline values: CDR1 MGHRA, CDR2 YSYEKL. The CDR3 is 13 amino acids. V lost 4 bases and J lost 3, with 9 bases in between. The CDR3 DNA follows: TGCGCCAGCAGCCCACAGGGAGACTATGGCTACACCTTC. Amino acid sequence: CASSPQGDYGYTF.

This clone qualifies as medium-sized (0.01 to 0.1%). V usage is TRBV18 and J usage is TRBJ2-3; D might be TRBD2 (6 bases). V was trimmed by 1 base and J by 5 bases, leaving 7 bases between them. The CDR3 extends over 13 amino acids. Germline V CDR1 and CDR2: KGHSH, LQKENI. The DNA for the CDR3 is TGTGCCAGCTCACCACGGGGAGGAGATACGCAGTATTTT. Translated, it gives CASSPRGGDTQYF. The variable domain in full, completed from reference TRBV18 and TRBJ2-3, reads NAGVMQNPRHLVRRRGQEARLRCSPMKGHSHVYWYRQLPEEGLKFMVYLQKENIIDESGMPKERFSAEFPKEGPSILRIQQVVRGDSAAYFCASSPRGGDTQYFGPGTRLTVL.

V is TRBV7-9 and J is TRBJ2-3, with D uncertain. The CDR3 is 14 residues long. The germline V and J ends were trimmed by 3 bases and 2 bases, with 9 bases remaining between them. Germline V gene data show CDR1 as SEHNR and CDR2 as FQNEAQ (reference sequence). CDR3 in amino acids: CASSFTLDTDTQYF. The CDR3 DNA sequence: TGTGCCAGCAGCTTTACTCTTGACACAGATACGCAGTATTTT.

The chain carries TRBV5-1 and TRBJ1-1, with 7 bases matching TRBD1. CDR1 is SGHRS, CDR2 YFSETQ, per germline. The CDR3 spans 15 residues. The V gene end was trimmed by 2 bases and the J gene end by 3 bases; junction bases not matched to a gene: 7. CDR3 in amino acids: CASSLWGRGDTEAFF. For the CDR3, the DNA is TGCGCCAGCAGCTTATGGGGCAGGGGGGACACTGAAGCTTTCTTT.

CDR3 sequence (DNA): TGTGCCAGCAGTGTTCGGGGTTTGGGAGCTTTCTTT. It encodes CASSVRGLGAFF. The V gene is TRBV6-1, the J gene TRBJ1-1; D gene ambiguous. Germline values: CDR1 MNHNS, CDR2 SASEGT. Trimming took 4 bases from V and 10 from J, leaving 13 bases between them. CDR3 length: 12 amino acids.

The V and J genes are TRBV10-3 and TRBJ2-5; the D gene is possibly TRBD2 (6 bases). The CDR3 has 15 amino acids. CDR1 ENHRY and CDR2 SYGVKD come from the germline V gene. The V gene lost 2 bases and the J gene lost 4 bases, with 14 bases spanning the gap. The CDR3 DNA follows: TGTGCCATCAGTGAGCAGACTAGAAGGGGAGAGACCCAGTACTTC. Protein sequence: CAISEQTRRGETQYF.

The gene calls are TRBV6-1 and TRBJ2-7; 7 bases agree with TRBD1. Unmatched junction bases numbered 7, after V lost 6 bases and J lost 2 bases. This CDR3 region has 14 residues. Germline-derived CDR1 and CDR2 are MNHNS and SASEGT. CDR3 nucleotide sequence: TGTGCCAGCAGGCCTCGACAGGGTCCCTACGAGCAGTACTTC. This translates into CASRPRQGPYEQYF.

The chain joins TRBV6-5 to TRBJ1-1, with D maybe TRBD1 (5 bases). CDR1 MNHEY and CDR2 SVGAGI come from the germline V gene. The CDR3 has 12 amino acids. V was pared by 6 bases and J by 4 bases, with 9 bases between. As DNA, the CDR3 is TGTGCCAGCAGGGGGCCCGTCACTGAAGCTTTCTTT. Its protein is CASRGPVTEAFF.

Remarks on this clone: Other DNA sequences in the sample encode the same CDR3. This chain connects TRBV4-2 to TRBJ1-5; D gene ambiguous. Germline V gene sequence: CDR1 LGHNA, CDR2 YNFKEQ. Trimming took off 0 bases at V and 5 bases at J, with 5 bases between the two ends. The CDR3 length is 13 residues. The chain's CDR3 is CASSQDLDQPQHF. CDR3 sequence (DNA): TGTGCCAGCAGCCAAGACTTGGATCAGCCCCAGCATTTT.

The rearrangement uses TRBV28 and TRBJ1-5; 8 nucleotides line up with TRBD1. CDR3 length: 16 amino acids. The germline gives CDR1 MDHEN, CDR2 SYDVKM. J was trimmed by 1 base and V by 5 bases; bases with no gene match: 7. CDR3: CASSLRTGTSNQPQHF. In DNA, the CDR3 is TGTGCCAGCAGTCTCAGGACAGGGACAAGCAATCAGCCCCAGCATTTT. Filled out from reference TRBV28 and TRBJ1-5, the complete variable domain reads DVKVTQSSRYLVKRTGEKVFLECVQDMDHENMFWYRQDPGLGLRLIYFSYDVKMKEKGDIPEGYSVSREKKERFSLILESASTNQTSMYLCASSLRTGTSNQPQHFGDGTRLSIL.

The rearrangement uses TRBV5-6 and TRBJ1-3, with a possible D match to TRBD1 (5 bases). The CDR3 loop spans 15 amino acids. Trimming removed 4 bases from V and 0 bases from J, with 11 bases in between. The germline gives CDR1 SGHDT, CDR2 YYEEEE. DNA for the CDR3: TGTGCCAGCAGCGGGGACGGTTACTCTGGAAACACCATATATTTT. This codes for CASSGDGYSGNTIYF.

This chain connects TRBV5-4 to TRBJ1-6, with D possibly TRBD1 on 6 matching bases. V lost 2 bases, J lost 7 bases, and 13 bases lay in between. Germline loops: CDR1 SGHNT, CDR2 YYREEE (reference sequence). The CDR3 loop spans 15 amino acids. As DNA, the CDR3 is TGTGCCAGCAGCTTATTTAACCAGGGGAATTCACCCCTCCACTTT. Translated: CASSLFNQGNSPLHF.

The chain links TRBV9 to TRBJ2-5; 8 bases match TRBD2. V lost 0 bases, J lost 3 bases, and 7 bases stayed unmatched. Germline V gene lookup returns CDR1 SGDLS and CDR2 YYNGEE. The CDR3 is made up of 16 amino acids. The CDR3 sequence is CASSVASGRLEETQYF. In DNA, the CDR3 is TGTGCCAGCAGCGTAGCTAGCGGGCGCTTAGAAGAGACCCAGTACTTC.

The rearrangement joins TRBV19 to TRBJ1-1, with TRBD1 as a possible D gene (5 bases). Germline V gene lookup returns CDR1 LNHDA and CDR2 SQIVND (reference sequence). CDR3 length: 14 amino acids. V dropped 8 bases and J dropped 4 bases, with 17 bases sitting between them. CDR3 in amino acids: CASWTRRGTTEAFF. The CDR3 DNA reads as TGTGCCAGTTGGACACGGAGGGGTACCACTGAAGCTTTCTTT.

The rearrangement joins TRBV18 to TRBJ1-2; D is perhaps TRBD1 (5 bases). V was pared by 0 bases and J by 3 bases, with 14 bases between. Germline CDR1 and CDR2: KGHSH and LQKENI. The CDR3 totals 16 residues. The CDR3 loop reads CASSPPTDSLYYGYTF. The CDR3 DNA follows: TGTGCCAGCTCACCACCTACCGACAGCCTCTACTATGGCTACACCTTC.

This sequence joins TRBV27 and TRBJ2-2; 8 nucleotides align to TRBD2. CDR3 length: 16 amino acids. V trimming: 5 bases; J trimming: 7 bases; junction bases outside the gene matches: 12. Germline CDR1 MNHEY, CDR2 SMNVEV (reference sequence). The CDR3: CASSHLYGGAVGELFF. In DNA, the CDR3 is TGTGCCAGCAGTCATCTGTACGGGGGGGCCGTCGGGGAGCTGTTTTTT.

Points on this clone: Other nucleotide sequences from this sample produce the same CDR3. The gene calls are TRBV19 and TRBJ1-1; no reliable D call. V was cut by 3 bases and J by 1 base, with 3 bases left in between. In germline, CDR1 is LNHDA, CDR2 SQIVND (reference sequence). There are 12 residues in the CDR3. DNA of the CDR3: TGTGCCAGTAGTATCGGGAACACTGAAGCTTTCTTT. Residues: CASSIGNTEAFF.

The CDR3 loop reads CASSSPGLAEETQYF. In DNA, the CDR3 is TGTGCCAGCAGCTCACCGGGACTAGCGGAAGAGACCCAGTACTTC. This chain connects TRBV11-2 to TRBJ2-5; 11 bases line up with TRBD2. The germline V gene has CDR1 SGHAT and CDR2 FQNNGV. V lost 4 bases to trimming and J lost 3 bases; unmatched junction nucleotides: 4. The CDR3 is 15 amino acids. Based on the CDR3 plus reference TRBV11-2 and TRBJ2-5, the full variable domain is EAGVAQSPRYKIIEKRQSVAFWCNPISGHATLYWYQQILGQGPKLLIQFQNNGVVDDSQLPKDRFSAERLKGVDSTLKIQPAKLEDSAVYLCASSSPGLAEETQYFGPGTRLLVL.

V is TRBV7-2 and J is TRBJ1-4; D unresolved. With 10 bases removed from V and 1 base from J, the gap between germline ends came to 13 bases. Germline V CDR1 and CDR2: SGHTA, FQGNSA. This CDR3 comprises 14 residues. The CDR3 bases are TGTGCCACCCAGATTTCAAGAACTAATGAAAAACTGTTTTTT. It translates to CATQISRTNEKLFF.

The chain recombines TRBV7-9 with TRBJ1-1; possible D gene TRBD1, 5 bases. CDR3 length: 16 amino acids. The V end was cut by 1 base, the J end by 3 bases, with 15 bases between. CDR1 and CDR2 from the germline V gene are SEHNR and FQNEAQ (reference sequence). The CDR3 loop reads CASSLGQGYGDTEAFF. CDR3 nucleotides: TGTGCCAGCAGCTTAGGCCAGGGTTATGGGGACACTGAAGCTTTCTTT.

This chain joins TRBV7-6 and TRBJ2-2; D is perhaps TRBD2 (6 bases). Germline lookup yields CDR1 SGHVS and CDR2 FNYEAQ. This CDR3 has 16 residues. Trimming pared 2 bases from V and 5 bases from J, leaving 15 bases between. The CDR3: CASSLYPGRLTGELFF. The DNA of the CDR3 is TGTGCCAGCAGCTTATATCCAGGGAGGTTAACCGGGGAGCTGTTTTTT.

The chain has TRBV7-9 and TRBJ2-1; D gene unclear. Germline CDR1 and CDR2: SEHNR and FQNEAQ (reference sequence). The germline V and J ends were trimmed by 5 bases and 3 bases, with 5 bases remaining between them. This CDR3 has 12 amino acids. CDR3 DNA: TGTGCCAGCAGCCCGAACTACAATGAGCAGTTCTTC. The encoded protein is CASSPNYNEQFF.

The chain recombines TRBV5-6 with TRBJ1-5; possibly TRBD1 for D (5 bases). This CDR3 contains 17 residues. Trimming took 4 bases from V and 3 from J, leaving 20 bases between them. The germline CDR1 and CDR2 sequences are SGHDT and YYEEEE. The CDR3 region is CASSPSGTSAYNQPQHF. The CDR3, as DNA: TGTGCCAGCAGCCCGTCCGGGACCTCGGCCTACAATCAGCCCCAGCATTTT.

This clone was counted a few times. V gene TRBV6-6 combines with J gene TRBJ1-2, with 7 bases that match TRBD1. In germline, CDR1 is MNHNY, CDR2 SVGAGI (reference sequence). Trimming cost V 5 bases and J 4 bases; bases outside gene matches: 4. The CDR3 sequence is 13 residues long. CDR3 sequence: CASSGQEIYGYTF. CDR3 DNA: TGTGCCAGCAGTGGACAGGAGATCTATGGCTACACCTTC.

The V and J genes are TRBV6-1 and TRBJ1-6, with 10 nucleotides matching TRBD1. Germline CDR1 is MNHNS and CDR2 is SASEGT. The CDR3 has 18 residues. V dropped 0 bases and J dropped 3; count of bases not matched to a gene: 5. In nucleotides, the CDR3 is TGTGCCAGCAGTGAAGCCGGGACAGGGGCTGGCTATAATTCACCCCTCCACTTT. It translates to CASSEAGTGAGYNSPLHF.

The V gene is TRBV19, the J gene TRBJ1-6; D remains unclear. This CDR3 is 15 amino acids long. V was cut by 3 bases and J by 6 bases, with 12 bases left in between. In germline, CDR1 is LNHDA, CDR2 SQIVND (reference sequence). CDR3 DNA: TGTGCCAGTAGTATTTGGGGAGCCCTTAATTCACCCCTCCACTTT. It is translated as CASSIWGALNSPLHF.